The entry below gives a single T cell receptor beta chain sequence along with its context. No cognate antigen has been identified for it. Base qualities were left out, and no much larger clone turns up one base away. The germline ends are 14 bases apart after V is trimmed by 10 bases and J by 4 bases. From the germline V gene (reference sequence), CDR1 is LNHDA and CDR2 is SQIVND. The CDR3 sequence holds 14 residues, the cysteine and phenylalanine included. Only CDR3 DNA is held: 42 bases, read in frame from base 1. The record originates from a study of blood T cell repertoires in COVID-19 (TCRdb year 2020). At the level of the whole study: Collaborator samples came from the United States, Italy and Spain and covered acute and convalescent phases of COVID-19. The dataset comprised deeply sampled blood TCRbeta repertoires from subjects exposed to, actively infected with, or recovered from COVID-19. Where available, HLA class I and class II types were obtained from metadata supplied by the sample provider rather than from assay-based typing. Sample metadata almost always included a de-identified subject ID, COVID-19 status, age in years and sex. The repertoires were released in a freely available public database meant as a resource for research on the immune response to SARS-CoV-2. The prospective study material was composed of cDNA or gDNA derived from T cells, B-cell-depleted T cells, or PBMCs. The samples were drawn from the first 160 participants of the ongoing ImmuneRACE study and from some 1,300 subjects provided by 6 global collaborators. Overall results and qualifications from the work: Clinical and demographic metadata were provided uncurated, with the amount varying by source and participant.

TCRbeta CDR3 regions were amplified from genomic DNA by means of the immunoSEQ Assay, a bias-controlled multiplex PCR. Concerning the study's data processing: Nucleated cell counts per sample were estimated from amplification of reference gene primers within the assay. To quantify the absolute abundance of each unique TCRbeta CDR3 rearrangement, sequence reads were collapsed and filtered. For each sample, productive Simpson clonality was calculated by taking the square root of Simpson's diversity index across productive rearrangements. Sourced from immuneACCESS, this table was stored by TCRdb with only in-frame sequences that have V and J called. A share of the clones is absent; for the studies checked, an unresolved V gene accounts for under half, and the remainder has no known explanation. V and J calls plus clone size are reproduced from that table; the DNA served to infer D and trimming. This sample holds 200,000 or so clones; roughly 79% were observed only once. The ten largest clonotypes hold 6.5% to 8.5% of the sample.

Collaborating institutions collected whole blood in K2EDTA tubes following their own protocols. For TCRbeta analysis, collaborator samples were shipped as frozen whole blood, as isolated PBMCs, or as DNA extracted from either sample type. Recombination linked TRBV19 to TRBJ2-6; the D segment could be TRBD2, given 6 matching bases. This receptor was identified in a human donor with acute or convalescent COVID-19. The donor label of this sample is uncertain. Sequencing was done on a sample of peripheral blood. The CDR3 here reads CATWGGNGANVLTF. In nucleotides, the sequence is TGTGCCACGTGGGGAGGCAACGGGGCCAACGTCCTGACTTTC.